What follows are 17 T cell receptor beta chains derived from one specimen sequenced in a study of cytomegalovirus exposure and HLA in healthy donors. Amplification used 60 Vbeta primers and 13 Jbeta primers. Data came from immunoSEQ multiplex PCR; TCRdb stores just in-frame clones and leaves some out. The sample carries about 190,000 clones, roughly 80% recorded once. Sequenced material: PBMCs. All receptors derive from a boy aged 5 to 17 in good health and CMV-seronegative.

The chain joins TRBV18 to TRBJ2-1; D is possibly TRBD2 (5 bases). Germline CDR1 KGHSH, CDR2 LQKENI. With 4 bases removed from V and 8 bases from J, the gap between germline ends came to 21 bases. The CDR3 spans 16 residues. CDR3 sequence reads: CASSLKGGGAGDEQFF. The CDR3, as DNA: TGTGCCAGCTCACTCAAAGGAGGCGGTGCCGGGGATGAGCAGTTCTTC.

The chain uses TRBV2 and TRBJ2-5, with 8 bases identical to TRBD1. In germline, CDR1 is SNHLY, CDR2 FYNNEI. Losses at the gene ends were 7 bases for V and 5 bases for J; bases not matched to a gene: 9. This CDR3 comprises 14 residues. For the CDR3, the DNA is TGTGCCAGCAAGATCAGGCAGGGGGCCGAGACCCAGTACTTC. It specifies CASKIRQGAETQYF.

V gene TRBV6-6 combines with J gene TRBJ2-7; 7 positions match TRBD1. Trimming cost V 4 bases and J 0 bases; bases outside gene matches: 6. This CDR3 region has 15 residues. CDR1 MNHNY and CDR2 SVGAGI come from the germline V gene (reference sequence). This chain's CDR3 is CASSSSGTVSYEQYF. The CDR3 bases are TGTGCCAGCAGTTCATCCGGGACAGTCTCCTACGAGCAGTACTTC.

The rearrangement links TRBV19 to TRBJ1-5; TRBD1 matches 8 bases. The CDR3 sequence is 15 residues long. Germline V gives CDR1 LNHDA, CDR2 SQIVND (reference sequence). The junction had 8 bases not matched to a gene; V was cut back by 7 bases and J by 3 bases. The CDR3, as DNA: TGTGCCAGTACCCCTGGACAGGGATTCAATCAGCCCCAGCATTTT. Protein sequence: CASTPGQGFNQPQHF.

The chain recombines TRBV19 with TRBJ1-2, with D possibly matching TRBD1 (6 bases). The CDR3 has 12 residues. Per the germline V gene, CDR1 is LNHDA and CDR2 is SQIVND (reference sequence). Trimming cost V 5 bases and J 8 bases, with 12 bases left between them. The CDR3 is CASSLLQGGYTF. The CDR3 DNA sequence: TGTGCCAGTAGTTTGTTACAGGGAGGCTACACCTTC. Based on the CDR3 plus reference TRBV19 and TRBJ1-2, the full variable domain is DGGITQSPKYLFRKEGQNVTLSCEQNLNHDAMYWYRQDPGQGLRLIYYSQIVNDFQKGDIAEGYSVSREKKESFPLTVTSAQKNPTAFYLCASSLLQGGYTFGSGTRLTVV.

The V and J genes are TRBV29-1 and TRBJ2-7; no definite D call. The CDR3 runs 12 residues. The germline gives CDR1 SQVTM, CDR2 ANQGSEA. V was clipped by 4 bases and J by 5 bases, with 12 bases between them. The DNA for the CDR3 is TGCAGCGTTGTCGGTTTTAGCCACGAGCAGTACTTC. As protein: CSVVGFSHEQYF.

CDR3 amino acids: CASSSPGLTDTQYF. CDR3 nucleotide sequence: TGTGCCAGCAGCTCGCCGGGACTTACAGATACGCAGTATTTT. The rearrangement joins TRBV7-8 to TRBJ2-3; D is possibly TRBD2 (6 bases). CDR3 length: 14 amino acids. Germline values: CDR1 SGHVS, CDR2 FQNEAQ. V gave up 4 bases and J gave up 3 bases, with 11 bases separating them.

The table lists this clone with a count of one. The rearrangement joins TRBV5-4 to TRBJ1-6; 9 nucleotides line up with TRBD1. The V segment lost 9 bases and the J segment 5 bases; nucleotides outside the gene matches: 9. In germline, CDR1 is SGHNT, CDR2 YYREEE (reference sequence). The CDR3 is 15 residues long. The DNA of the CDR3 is TGTGCCACTAGGGGACAGGGAAGCAATAATTCACCCCTCCACTTT. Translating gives CATRGQGSNNSPLHF.

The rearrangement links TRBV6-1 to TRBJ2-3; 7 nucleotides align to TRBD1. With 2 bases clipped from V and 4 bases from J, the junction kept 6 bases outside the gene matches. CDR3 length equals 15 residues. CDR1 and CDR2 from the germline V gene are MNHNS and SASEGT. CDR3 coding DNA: TGTGCCAGCAGTGAAAGGGGGCCCAGGGCAGATACGCAGTATTTT. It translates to CASSERGPRADTQYF.

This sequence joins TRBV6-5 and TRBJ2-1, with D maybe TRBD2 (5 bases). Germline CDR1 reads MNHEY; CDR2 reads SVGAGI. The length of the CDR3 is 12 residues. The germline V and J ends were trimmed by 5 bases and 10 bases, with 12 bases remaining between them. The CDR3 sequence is CASSPHGSEQFF. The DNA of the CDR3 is TGTGCCAGCAGTCCCCATGGGAGCGAGCAGTTCTTC.

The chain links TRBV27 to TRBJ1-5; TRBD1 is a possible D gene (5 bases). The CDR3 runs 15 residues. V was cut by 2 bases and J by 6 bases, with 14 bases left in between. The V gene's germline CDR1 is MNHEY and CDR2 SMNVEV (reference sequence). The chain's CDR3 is CASSLVAGKGQPQHF. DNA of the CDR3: TGTGCCAGCAGTTTAGTAGCAGGGAAGGGTCAGCCCCAGCATTTT.

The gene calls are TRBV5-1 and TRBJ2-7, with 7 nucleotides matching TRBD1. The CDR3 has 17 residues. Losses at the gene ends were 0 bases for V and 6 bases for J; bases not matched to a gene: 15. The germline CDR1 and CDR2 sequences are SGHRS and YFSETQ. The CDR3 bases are TGCGCCAGCAGCTTGGGGGCCAGGGGGACCTACGCCGCCGAGCAGTACTTC. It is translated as CASSLGARGTYAAEQYF.

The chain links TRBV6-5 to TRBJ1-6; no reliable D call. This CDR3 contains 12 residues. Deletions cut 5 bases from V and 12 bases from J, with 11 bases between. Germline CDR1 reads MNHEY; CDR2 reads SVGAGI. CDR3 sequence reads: CASSPGPLPLHF. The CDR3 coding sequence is TGTGCCAGCAGTCCTGGCCCTTTACCCCTCCACTTT.

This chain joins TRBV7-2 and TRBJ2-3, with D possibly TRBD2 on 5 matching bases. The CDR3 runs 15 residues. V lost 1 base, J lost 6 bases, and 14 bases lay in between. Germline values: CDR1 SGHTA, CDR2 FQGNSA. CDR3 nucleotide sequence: TGTGCCAGCAGCTTAGATGTCCTAGCTTCGGATACGCAGTATTTT. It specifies CASSLDVLASDTQYF.

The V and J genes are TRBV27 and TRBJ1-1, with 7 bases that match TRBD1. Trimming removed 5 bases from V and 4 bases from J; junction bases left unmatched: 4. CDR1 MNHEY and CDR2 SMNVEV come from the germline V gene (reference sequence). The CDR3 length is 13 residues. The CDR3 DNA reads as TGTGCCAGCAGTATCGACAGGGTCACTGAAGCTTTCTTT. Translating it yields CASSIDRVTEAFF.

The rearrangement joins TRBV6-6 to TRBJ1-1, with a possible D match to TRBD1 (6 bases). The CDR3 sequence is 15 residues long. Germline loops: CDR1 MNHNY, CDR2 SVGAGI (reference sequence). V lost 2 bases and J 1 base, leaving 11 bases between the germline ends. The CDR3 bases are TGTGCCAGCAGTTACACCGGGACACGGAACACTGAAGCTTTCTTT. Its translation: CASSYTGTRNTEAFF.

CDR3 coding DNA: TGTGCCAGCAGCTTAGGAGTCGGACTAGCTGACGAGCAGTACTTC. Translating it yields CASSLGVGLADEQYF. The rearrangement joins TRBV7-9 to TRBJ2-7; TRBD2 matches 8 bases. The trim removed 1 base at V and 5 bases at J, leaving 7 bases unmatched. The germline V gene has CDR1 SEHNR and CDR2 FQNEAQ (reference sequence). The length of the CDR3 is 15 residues. The full variable domain, with the rest looked up from reference TRBV7-9 and TRBJ2-7, is DTGVSQNPRHKITKRGQNVTFRCDPISEHNRLYWYRQTLGQGPEFLTYFQNEAQLEKSRLLSDRFSAERPKGSFSTLEIQRTEQGDSAMYLCASSLGVGLADEQYFGPGTRLTVT.